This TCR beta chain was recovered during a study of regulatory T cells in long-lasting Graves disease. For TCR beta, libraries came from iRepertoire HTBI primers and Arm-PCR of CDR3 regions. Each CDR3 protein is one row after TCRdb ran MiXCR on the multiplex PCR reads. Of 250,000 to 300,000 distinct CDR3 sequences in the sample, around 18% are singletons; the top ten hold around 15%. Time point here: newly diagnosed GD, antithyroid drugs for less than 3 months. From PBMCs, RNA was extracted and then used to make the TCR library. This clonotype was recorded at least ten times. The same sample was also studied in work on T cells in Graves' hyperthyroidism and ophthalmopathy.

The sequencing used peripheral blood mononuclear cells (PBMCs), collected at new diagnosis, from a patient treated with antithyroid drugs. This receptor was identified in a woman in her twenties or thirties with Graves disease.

The CDR3 region is CSTFLGGQETQYF. The CDR3 DNA reads TGCAGCACATTCCTCGGGGGGCAGGAGACCCAGTACTTC. The genes are TRBV29-1 and TRBJ2-5; D might be TRBD2 (7 bases). The V and J ends lost 8 bases and 5 bases respectively, with 18 bases between them. Germline lookup yields CDR1 SQVTM and CDR2 ANQGSEA. This CDR3 region has 13 residues.